The next 3 T cell receptor beta chains were all read from a single sample in a study of blood T cell repertoires in COVID-19. Data came from immunoSEQ multiplex PCR; TCRdb stores just in-frame clones and leaves some out. Of around 70,000 clones listed, around nine tenths are singletons. Sequenced input: peripheral blood. The receptors stem from a man aged 55-75 years with acute or convalescent COVID-19.

The chain links TRBV24-1 to TRBJ2-1, with 10 bases aligning to TRBD2. The length of the CDR3 is 16 residues. Germline values: CDR1 KGHDR, CDR2 SFDVKD. V lost 3 bases to trimming and J lost 9 bases; unmatched junction nucleotides: 10. In nucleotides, the CDR3 is TGTGCCACCAGTGATCCCAGCGGGGGGGCCTTAGTTGAGCAGTTCTTC. Translating gives CATSDPSGGALVEQFF.

The V and J genes are TRBV10-2 and TRBJ1-1; D is uncertain. CDR3 length: 13 residues. Germline CDR1 reads WSHSY; CDR2 reads SAAADI. Trimming took 0 bases from V and 4 from J, leaving 6 bases between them. This CDR3 is CASSESLRTEAFF. The CDR3 DNA is TGCGCCAGCAGTGAGTCTCTTCGCACTGAAGCTTTCTTT.

The chain is built from TRBV5-4 and TRBJ1-1; a possible D gene is TRBD1 (5 bases). The V gene lost 7 bases and the J gene lost 6 bases, with 16 bases spanning the gap. The germline gives CDR1 SGHNT, CDR2 YYREEE (reference sequence). The CDR3 extends over 13 amino acids. Written as DNA, the CDR3 is TGTGCCAGCGGGGCGCGGGGGTATGCTGAAGCTTTCTTT. Amino acids: CASGARGYAEAFF. The variable domain in full, completed from reference TRBV5-4 and TRBJ1-1, reads ETGVTQSPTHLIKTRGQQVTLRCSSQSGHNTVSWYQQALGQGPQFIFQYYREEENGRGNFPPRFSGLQFPNYSSELNVNALELDDSALYLCASGARGYAEAFFGQGTRLTVV.